A single sample gave rise to the 16 T cell receptor beta chains below, sequenced in a study of shared clonotypes between healthy human individuals (dated by TCRdb to about 2020). Libraries were prepared through the immunoSEQ multiplex PCR assay. TCRdb took this table from immuneACCESS and kept in-frame rearrangements with V and J called. Such tables lack part of the clones; where checked against another copy, unresolved V genes explain under half of the gap, and the rest is unexplained. The sample has under 2.5 million clones on record, 80% to 95% of them singletons. 0.37% of the sample is taken by the ten largest. Material for sequencing was naive CD4+ T cells from PBMCs. The cell subset or site label for this specimen denotes: CD45RA+ positively selected. Receptors originate from a young man in good health. Some clones in this sample may be carry-over from other donors' samples.

The chain joins TRBV6-1 to TRBJ2-7; unclear D gene. The CDR3 is 12 amino acids. The germline V gene has CDR1 MNHNS and CDR2 SASEGT. The ends were cut back, 5 bases at V and 3 bases at J, with 8 bases in the middle. CDR3 loop: CASSLSIYEQYF. The CDR3 region has the DNA TGTGCCAGCAGTTTAAGTATCTACGAGCAGTACTTC.

The rearrangement links TRBV11-1 to TRBJ2-1; tentatively, D is TRBD1 or TRBD2 (5 bases each). The CDR3 sequence is 15 residues long. V dropped 4 bases and J dropped 4 bases, with 14 bases sitting between them. The germline CDR1 and CDR2 sequences are SGHAT and FQDESV (reference sequence). CDR3 bases: TGTGCCAGCAGCTCGGGACGCCCGCTTTACAATGAGCAGTTCTTC. Its translation: CASSSGRPLYNEQFF.

The chain combines TRBV5-1 with TRBJ2-3; TRBD1 agrees at 10 bases. V shed 4 bases and J 3 bases; nucleotides not matched to a gene: 2. The germline CDR1 and CDR2 sequences are SGHRS and YFSETQ. CDR3 length: 14 residues. The CDR3, as DNA: TGCGCCAGCAGCCGGGACAGGGGTACAGATACGCAGTATTTT. It encodes CASSRDRGTDTQYF.

This chain's CDR3 is CASSPTDTHEKLFF. CDR3 bases: TGTGCCAGCAGTCCGACAGATACACATGAAAAACTGTTTTTT. The genes are TRBV28 and TRBJ1-4; possible D gene TRBD1, 5 bases. Germline CDR1 MDHEN, CDR2 SYDVKM. This CDR3 is 14 amino acids long. Trimming took off 5 bases at V and 6 bases at J, with 13 bases between the two ends.

The V call is TRBV27, the J call TRBJ2-1, with 10 bases that match TRBD2. The CDR3 has 15 amino acids. Germline-derived CDR1 and CDR2 are MNHEY and SMNVEV (reference sequence). The V segment lost 6 bases and the J segment 10 bases; nucleotides outside the gene matches: 12. The CDR3 region has the DNA TGTGCCAGCAGGCCCTCTAGCGGGAGCCAGTACGAGCAGTTCTTC. Translated: CASRPSSGSQYEQFF.

The chain links TRBV9 to TRBJ2-7; 7 nucleotides align to TRBD1. Germline V gene sequence: CDR1 SGDLS, CDR2 YYNGEE. V dropped 3 bases and J dropped 1; count of bases not matched to a gene: 4. The CDR3 extends over 14 amino acids. The CDR3 DNA reads as TGTGCCAGCAGCGCGCAGGGGGTTTCCTACGAGCAGTACTTC. Residues: CASSAQGVSYEQYF.

The gene calls are TRBV5-5 and TRBJ1-1, with D maybe TRBD1 (5 bases). Trimming removed 2 bases from V and 0 bases from J, with 8 bases in between. Looked up from germline, CDR1 is SGHKS and CDR2 is YYEKEE (reference sequence). The length of the CDR3 is 14 residues. CDR3 in DNA: TGTGCCAGCAGCTTACCACAGGTGAACACTGAAGCTTTCTTT. Its translation: CASSLPQVNTEAFF. The whole variable domain, remainder taken from reference TRBV5-5 and TRBJ1-1, is DAGVTQSPTHLIKTRGQQVTLRCSPISGHKSVSWYQQVLGQGPQFIFQYYEKEERGRGNFPDRFSARQFPNYSSELNVNALLLGDSALYLCASSLPQVNTEAFFGQGTRLTVV.

V is TRBV6-5 and J is TRBJ2-4; 10 bases map to TRBD1. Germline loops: CDR1 MNHEY, CDR2 SVGAGI. The CDR3 has 14 residues. Trimming at V came to 6 bases and at J to 9 bases, leaving 8 bases not matched to a gene. Here the CDR3 reads CASRGQGQGGIQYF. The CDR3 region has the DNA TGTGCCAGCAGGGGACAGGGGCAAGGGGGCATTCAGTACTTC.

CDR3 residues: CASSLRGGVQYF. The DNA for the CDR3 is TGTGCCAGCAGCTTAAGGGGCGGGGTGCAGTACTTC. The chain is built from TRBV11-2 and TRBJ2-7; tentative D call: TRBD2 (6 bases). The germline V and J ends were trimmed by 2 bases and 9 bases, with 11 bases remaining between them. The CDR3 runs 12 residues. CDR1 is SGHAT, CDR2 FQNNGV, per germline.

V and J are TRBV7-2 and TRBJ2-2; D unclear. V lost 8 bases, J lost 6 bases, and 10 bases lay in between. CDR3 size: 12 residues. In germline, CDR1 is SGHTA, CDR2 FQGNSA. CDR3: CASGPGPGELFF. The CDR3 DNA follows: TGTGCCAGCGGCCCAGGCCCCGGGGAGCTGTTTTTT.

The rearrangement uses TRBV9 and TRBJ2-1, with TRBD2 identical over 10 bases. Germline V CDR1 and CDR2: SGDLS, YYNGEE. The CDR3 is 16 residues long. The V segment lost 1 base and the J segment 7 bases; nucleotides outside the gene matches: 8. CDR3 region: CASSVLTSGIVNEQFF. The CDR3 DNA reads TGTGCCAGCAGCGTATTAACTAGCGGGATAGTTAATGAGCAGTTCTTC.

This chain connects TRBV5-1 to TRBJ2-7, with a weak D call TRBD2 (5 bases). Trimming took off 4 bases at V and 5 bases at J, with 16 bases between the two ends. The CDR3 runs to 14 residues. Germline assignment: CDR1 SGHRS and CDR2 YFSETQ. Here the CDR3 reads CASSTVGEPNEQYF. In DNA form, the CDR3 reads TGCGCCAGCAGCACGGTCGGGGAACCCAACGAGCAGTACTTC.

The chain joins TRBV7-2 to TRBJ1-3; possible D gene TRBD1, 5 bases. The CDR3 is made up of 15 amino acids. CDR1 and CDR2 from the germline V gene are SGHTA and FQGNSA. V lost 5 bases, J lost 2 bases, and 13 bases lay in between. The chain's CDR3 is CASSLTRDAGNTIYF. CDR3 nucleotides: TGTGCCAGCAGCCTGACGAGGGACGCTGGAAACACCATATATTTT.

With regard to this clone: The same CDR3 also results from other DNA sequences found in this sample. This chain uses TRBV20-1 with TRBJ2-3; unclear D gene. The CDR3 is made up of 11 amino acids. V shed 3 bases and J shed 5 bases, with 6 bases lying between them. Per the germline V gene, CDR1 is DFQATT and CDR2 is SNEGSKA (reference sequence). This chain's CDR3 is CSASSGDTQYF. The CDR3 region has the DNA TGCAGTGCTAGCTCCGGAGATACGCAGTATTTT.

The chain combines TRBV4-1 with TRBJ2-2; D uncertain. CDR1 and CDR2 from the germline V gene are MGHRA and YSYEKL. Trimming took 8 bases from V and 0 from J, leaving 13 bases between them. CDR3 length equals 15 residues. The CDR3 reads CASVATLPNTGELFF. The DNA of the CDR3 is TGCGCCAGCGTCGCGACCCTCCCGAACACCGGGGAGCTGTTTTTT.

The chain is built from TRBV15 and TRBJ1-4; D remains unclear. The CDR3 sequence is 15 residues long. Germline assignment: CDR1 LNHNV and CDR2 YYDKDF (reference sequence). V lost 0 bases and J lost 4, with 9 bases in between. CDR3 in DNA: TGTGCCACCAGCAGAGATTTGTCGAATAATGAAAAACTGTTTTTT. It codes for CATSRDLSNNEKLFF.